Below, one T cell receptor beta chain is given with its context. The antigen is not known. The source of the sample is a study of shared clonotypes between healthy human individuals. Libraries were prepared by immunoSEQ multiplex PCR; TCRdb keeps only in-frame clonotypes and omits some of them. The table records 2,500,000 or so clones, approximately 94% of them present only once. The study's findings and limits: Sequencing depth was predicted to influence how clonotypes are shared among donors. Non-shared clonotypes showed lower generation probabilities than clonotypes common to all four donors.

V was clipped by 5 bases and J by 8 bases, with 9 bases between them. Germline V gene sequence: CDR1 LNHDA, CDR2 SQIVND (reference sequence). This CDR3 has 11 residues. This chain uses TRBV19 with TRBJ1-1, with unresolved D. Sequenced sample: naive CD4+ T cells sorted from blood. Subset denoted: CD45RA+ positively selected. This receptor was taken from a man aged 18 to 30 in good health. Written as DNA, the CDR3 is TGTGCCAGTAGTGCCGGCCTCGAAGCTTTCTTT. Translated: CASSAGLEAFF.